Detailed here is one TCR beta chain. Produced via immunoSEQ multiplex PCR; TCRdb's table is partial and in-frame only. The sample lists over 200,000 clones; roughly 89% were seen once. The data originate from a study of blood T cell repertoires in COVID-19. Across the whole study: The analysed material was cDNA or gDNA that came from T cells, B-cell-depleted T cells, or PBMCs.

The V and J ends lost 4 bases and 3 bases, in that order; junction bases with no gene match: 4. The CDR3 has 16 amino acids. Sequenced sample: PBMCs or T cells enriched from blood (not recorded which). The V gene is TRBV23-1, the J gene TRBJ2-1, with 12 bases lining up with TRBD2. TRBV23-1 belongs to the ORF category, with a function that is uncertain. The origin of this receptor is a man aged 18 to 29 with acute COVID-19. This CDR3 is CASSPPSGGDYNEQFF. DNA of the CDR3: TGCGCCAGCAGTCCCCCTAGCGGGGGGGACTACAATGAGCAGTTCTTC.